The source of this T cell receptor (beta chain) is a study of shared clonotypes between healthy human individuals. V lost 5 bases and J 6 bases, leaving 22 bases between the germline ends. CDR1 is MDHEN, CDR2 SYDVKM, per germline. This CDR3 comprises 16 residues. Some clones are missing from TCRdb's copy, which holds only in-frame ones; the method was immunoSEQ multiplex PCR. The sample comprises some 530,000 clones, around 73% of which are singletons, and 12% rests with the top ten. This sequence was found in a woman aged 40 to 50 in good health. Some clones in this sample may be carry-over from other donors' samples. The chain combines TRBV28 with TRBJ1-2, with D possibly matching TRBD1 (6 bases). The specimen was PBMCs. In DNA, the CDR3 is TGTGCCAGCAGTACCTGGGGGGGCGTAGTCGCTGATGGCTACACCTTC. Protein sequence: CASSTWGGVVADGYTF.